A selection of T cell receptor beta chains follows, all from one sample in a study of regulatory T cells in long-lasting Graves disease. TCRdb processed the multiplex PCR reads anew with MiXCR; each CDR3 protein has one entry. Here the sample spans about 540,000 distinct CDR3 sequences, roughly 14% being singletons. The data were also submitted as part of a second study, on T cells in Graves' hyperthyroidism and ophthalmopathy.

The sample here was peripheral blood mononuclear cells (PBMCs), taken at new diagnosis, from a patient treated with antithyroid drugs. Receptors were obtained from a man aged 30 to 39 with Graves disease. Both conserved end residues are part of each CDR3. D genes are given only for firm matches. Clone size is given for some rows only: seen once, a few or many times, or a class if the clone is expanded.

TRBJ2-7,TRBV12-3/TRBV12-4,many,TRBD1,CASSQGTGVEQYF
TRBJ2-5,TRBV7-9,many,NA,CASSLTGPTGETQYF
TRBJ2-5,TRBV12-3/TRBV12-4,many,NA,CASSPDSLETQYF
TRBJ1-1,TRBV5-5,few,NA,CASSLDGGRTEAFF
TRBJ1-4,TRBV4-1,NA,TRBD1,CASSQDHGQGEKLFF
TRBJ2-3,TRBV2,many,TRBD2,CASIWASGLTDTQYF
TRBJ2-7,TRBV6-1,NA,NA,CASRNGRMSSYEQYF
TRBJ1-2,TRBV7-9,few,NA,CASSPQALEDYGYTF
TRBJ1-5,TRBV11-2,once,TRBD1,CASSRQGNLPQHF
TRBJ2-7,TRBV5-1,many,TRBD2,CASSLGAGGGNEQYF
TRBJ2-5,TRBV3-1,NA,TRBD2,CASSPTLAGGETQYF
TRBJ2-3,TRBV9,few,NA,CASSVELAFTDTQYF
TRBJ1-2,TRBV20-1,few,NA,CSATPLKGVDGYTF
TRBJ2-2,TRBV20-1,many,NA,CSARDFYRGTGELFF
TRBJ2-1,TRBV28,NA,NA,CASRTGTLNNEQFF
TRBJ1-1,TRBV3-1,many,NA,CASSQGGSWTEAFF
TRBJ2-1,TRBV10-3,NA,TRBD1,CAISGQGGSNEQFF
TRBJ2-1,TRBV29-1,many,TRBD2,CRQAGLVYNEQFF
TRBJ1-6,TRBV12-3/TRBV12-4,many,NA,CASSSTGPGPLHF
TRBJ2-5,TRBV18,many,NA,CASSPLRIQETQYF
TRBJ2-3,TRBV4-1,few,NA,CASSLNSGSDTQYF
TRBJ1-2,TRBV29-1,many,NA,CSTKESSGDGYTF
TRBJ2-2,TRBV7-6,many,NA,CASSLEWGYGELFF
TRBJ2-7,TRBV20-1,many,TRBD2,CSASGGGRASYEQYF